This TCR beta chain originates from a study of blood T cells in healthy people across ages. Whole-study results and caveats: Because donor CMV status was unknown, expanded clonotype changes were possibly confounded. Long-lived donors had more naive CD4+ cells and higher diversity than aged donors.

The use of a sample-barcoded 5' primer and a J-beta primer mix characterized a second PCR of roughly 6 to 11 cycles. Individual samples furnished no less than 2.5 million CDR3-containing paired-end reads apiece. TCRdb re-called the 5' RACE reads through MiXCR, storing one row per CDR3 protein. Here the sample spans roughly 1.7 million distinct CDR3 sequences, around 36% being singletons. Healthy individuals of Caucasian origin from Russia, aged roughly 6 to 90, served as donors. Remarks on this clonotype: Its antigen is not identified.

Per germline, CDR1 SQVTM and CDR2 ANQGSEA. CDR3 length equals 11 residues. With 7 bases removed from V and 5 bases from J, the gap between germline ends came to 11 bases. Sequenced sample: blood. The TCR was taken from a young woman in good health. This chain links TRBV29-1 with TRBJ1-1; D might be TRBD1 (5 bases). The CDR3 region is CSATWGTEAFF. CDR3 DNA sequence: TGCAGCGCCACTTGGGGGACTGAAGCTTTCTTT.